The next 13 T cell receptor beta chains were all read from a single sample in a study of cytomegalovirus exposure and HLA in healthy donors. The PCR used 60 Vbeta and 13 Jbeta primers. TCRdb's table, derived via immunoSEQ multiplex PCR, lists solely in-frame clones and lacks some. The table lists about 160,000 clones. Specimen: PBMCs. These receptor sequences come from a man aged 25-40 years in good health and CMV-seronegative.

The rearrangement links TRBV28 to TRBJ2-1; 13 bases line up with TRBD2. Unmatched junction bases numbered 6, after V lost 4 bases and J lost 9 bases. Germline V gene data show CDR1 as MDHEN and CDR2 as SYDVKM. This CDR3 is built from 15 residues. The DNA for the CDR3 is TGTGCCAGCAGTTCCTCCGGGACTAGCGGGATTGAGCAGTTCTTC. It is translated as CASSSSGTSGIEQFF.

The chain carries TRBV10-3 and TRBJ2-7; TRBD1 might be the D (5 bases). This CDR3 is built from 14 residues. V was cut by 6 bases and J by 0 bases, with 12 bases left in between. Germline CDR1 and CDR2: ENHRY and SYGVKD. CDR3 coding DNA: TGTGCCATCAGGAGTGTGCAGGGCTCCTACGAGCAGTACTTC. It yields the protein CAIRSVQGSYEQYF.

The chain carries TRBV4-1 and TRBJ2-1, with D hard to call. V shed 3 bases and J shed 10 bases, with 4 bases lying between them. Per the germline V gene, CDR1 is MGHRA and CDR2 is YSYEKL. The CDR3 is 10 residues long. Here the CDR3 reads CASSQGEQFF. The CDR3 nucleotides are TGCGCCAGCAGCCAGGGCGAGCAGTTCTTC.

The chain combines TRBV5-6 with TRBJ2-6; 9 bases align to TRBD1. This CDR3 spans 15 amino acids. In germline, CDR1 is SGHDT, CDR2 YYEEEE. J lost 11 bases, V lost 1 base, and 7 bases had no gene match. CDR3 sequence reads: CASSLQGQGLYVLTF. The DNA of the CDR3 is TGTGCCAGCAGCTTGCAGGGACAGGGTCTGTACGTCCTGACTTTC.

The genes are TRBV19 and TRBJ2-7; 12 positions agree with TRBD2. V lost 2 bases, J lost 4 bases, and 3 bases stayed unmatched. The CDR3 sequence is 15 residues long. Germline CDR1 and CDR2: LNHDA and SQIVND (reference sequence). The CDR3 bases are TGTGCCAGTAGTATACTAGCGGGAGGGGGATACGAGCAGTACTTC. Encoded protein: CASSILAGGGYEQYF. The full variable domain, completed using reference TRBV19 and TRBJ2-7, is DGGITQSPKYLFRKEGQNVTLSCEQNLNHDAMYWYRQDPGQGLRLIYYSQIVNDFQKGDIAEGYSVSREKKESFPLTVTSAQKNPTAFYLCASSILAGGGYEQYFGPGTRLTVT.

The chain is built from TRBV10-3 and TRBJ1-1, with D possibly being TRBD1 (5 bases). V lost 0 bases and J lost 0, with 23 bases in between. In germline, CDR1 is ENHRY, CDR2 SYGVKD. The CDR3 length is 20 residues. The CDR3 sequence: CAISESLVIRGLTMNTEAFF. DNA for the CDR3: TGTGCCATCAGTGAGTCGTTAGTCATAAGGGGCCTGACGATGAACACTGAAGCTTTCTTT.

The chain links TRBV27 to TRBJ2-7; D is ambiguous. V was pared by 8 bases and J by 3 bases, with 11 bases between. The CDR3 contains 12 residues. From germline, CDR1 is MNHEY and CDR2 SMNVEV (reference sequence). The chain's CDR3 is CASWLRVYEQYF. CDR3 nucleotides: TGTGCCAGCTGGCTACGGGTCTACGAGCAGTACTTC.

The chain is built from TRBV5-1 and TRBJ2-3; D perhaps matches TRBD2 (6 bases). V was cut by 0 bases and J by 4 bases, with 12 bases left in between. The germline CDR1 and CDR2 sequences are SGHRS and YFSETQ. The CDR3 covers 15 residues. The CDR3 loop is CASSLVQTRADTQYF. For the CDR3, the DNA is TGCGCCAGCAGCTTGGTACAGACTAGGGCAGATACGCAGTATTTT.

The chain joins TRBV5-5 to TRBJ2-7; D might be TRBD1 (6 bases). The germline V and J ends were trimmed by 4 bases and 0 bases, with 14 bases remaining between them. This CDR3 has 15 amino acids. Per the germline V gene, CDR1 is SGHKS and CDR2 is YYEKEE (reference sequence). This chain's CDR3 is CASSPGHRSSYEQYF. CDR3 nucleotide sequence: TGTGCCAGCAGCCCGGGACATCGGTCCTCCTACGAGCAGTACTTC.

The chain has TRBV11-2 and TRBJ2-5, with 13 bases matching TRBD2. The DNA end is a closer match to TRBJ2-7, so the J assignment may be wrong. Germline loops: CDR1 SGHAT, CDR2 FQNNGV. The CDR3 totals 16 residues. CDR3 amino acids: CASSLSLTSGRNEQYF. The CDR3 nucleotides are TGTGCCAGCAGCTTATCCCTGACTAGCGGGAGGAACGAGCAGTACTTC.

The rearrangement joins TRBV6-1 to TRBJ2-3, with 7 bases aligning to TRBD2. Germline CDR1 MNHNS, CDR2 SASEGT. The CDR3 consists of 15 residues. Trimming cost V 6 bases and J 0 bases; bases outside gene matches: 6. The DNA of the CDR3 is TGTGCCAGCAGCCAAAGGGGAGGGAGCACAGATACGCAGTATTTT. The encoded protein is CASSQRGGSTDTQYF.

V gene TRBV25-1 combines with J gene TRBJ2-3, with D maybe TRBD1 (6 bases). CDR3 length: 13 residues. Trimming removed 5 bases at V and 3 bases at J, with 9 bases between. Germline V gene lookup returns CDR1 MGHDK and CDR2 SYGVNS. The CDR3 region is CASSSGETDTQYF. The CDR3 nucleotides read TGTGCCAGCAGTTCAGGGGAAACAGATACGCAGTATTTT.

The chain couples TRBV5-6 to TRBJ2-2, with D unclear. Germline V lookup: CDR1 SGHDT, CDR2 YYEEEE. CDR3 length: 14 residues. V was shortened by 2 bases and J by 9 bases, with 14 bases between the two germline ends. The CDR3 loop is CASSLVQTGRELFF. The CDR3 DNA is TGTGCCAGCAGCTTAGTACAGACCGGCCGGGAGCTGTTTTTT.